The present entry profiles one T cell receptor beta chain with its context. The sample is drawn from a study of patients and donors after allogeneic stem cell transplantation. The CDR3 is 15 residues long. V shed 6 bases and J 5 bases; nucleotides not matched to a gene: 5. From germline, CDR1 is MNHEY and CDR2 SVGEGT. TCRdb ran MiXCR on the RT-PCR reads and lists one entry per CDR3 protein. Here the sample spans some 880,000 distinct CDR3 sequences, roughly 18% being singletons. The chain recombines TRBV6-2 or TRBV6-3 with TRBJ2-1; 12 positions agree with TRBD2. The material sequenced was blood, either unsorted or a sorted T cell fraction (not recorded which). This receptor was identified in a human donor who was either an allogeneic HSCT recipient or a stem cell or donor lymphocyte infusion donor (not recorded which). It is not recorded whose cells these are; they may come from a transplant donor. The CDR3 reads CASRNLAGGNNEQFF. CDR3 nucleotide sequence: TGTGCCAGCAGGAATCTAGCGGGAGGGAACAATGAGCAGTTCTTC.